The 31 T cell receptor beta chains given below trace back to one sample, sequenced in a study of blood T cell repertoires in COVID-19. Method: immunoSEQ multiplex PCR; TCRdb's copy keeps in-frame clones and lacks some. The repertoire holds a few hundred thousand clones, with around four fifths as singletons. Sequenced input: peripheral blood. Source of these receptors: a man aged 55 to 70 who had recovered from COVID-19.

This clone was found once. The chain recombines TRBV6-5 with TRBJ2-7, with a possible D match to TRBD2 (5 bases). The CDR3 has 14 amino acids. Germline V CDR1 and CDR2: MNHEY, SVGAGI. V was shortened by 2 bases and J by 0 bases, with 8 bases between the two germline ends. Written as DNA, the CDR3 is TGTGCCAGCAGTTACGGACTCGACTCCTACGAGCAGTACTTC. Protein product: CASSYGLDSYEQYF.

The rearrangement joins TRBV24-1 to TRBJ2-3, with D perhaps matching TRBD1 (6 bases). This CDR3 comprises 15 residues. Deletions cut 7 bases from V and 4 bases from J, with 17 bases between. From germline, CDR1 is KGHDR and CDR2 SFDVKD. The CDR3 coding sequence is TGTGCCACCAGGCCCCTACAGGGCCGATCAGATACGCAGTATTTT. It codes for CATRPLQGRSDTQYF.

This clone came up once. CDR3 protein: CASRVTDEQFF. CDR3 nucleotides: TGTGCCAGTAGAGTCACTGATGAGCAGTTCTTC. The rearrangement joins TRBV19 to TRBJ2-1; D ambiguous. Germline assignment: CDR1 LNHDA and CDR2 SQIVND (reference sequence). V was trimmed by 6 bases and J by 8 bases, leaving 8 bases between them. The CDR3 runs to 11 residues.

The chain couples TRBV7-2 to TRBJ2-2; no clear D gene. Trimming stripped 4 bases from V and 6 bases from J, with 9 bases between. Germline V CDR1 and CDR2: SGHTA, FQGNSA. The CDR3 covers 13 residues. This CDR3 is CASSSYRAGELFF. CDR3 in DNA: TGTGCCAGCAGCTCGTACCGGGCCGGGGAGCTGTTTTTT.

This chain uses TRBV7-6 with TRBJ1-3; tentatively, D is TRBD1 (5 bases). The CDR3 totals 16 residues. Germline CDR1 is SGHVS and CDR2 is FNYEAQ. The V end lost 1 base, the J end lost 4 bases, and 14 bases lay between the germline ends. The CDR3 DNA follows: TGTGCCAGCAGCTTAGGCCGGGGGACGTACGGAAACACCATATATTTT. It codes for CASSLGRGTYGNTIYF.

A single count supports this clone. The V and J genes are TRBV5-1 and TRBJ1-4, with 8 bases fitting TRBD1. This CDR3 contains 14 residues. CDR1 is SGHRS, CDR2 YFSETQ, per germline. V lost 4 bases to trimming and J lost 8 bases; unmatched junction nucleotides: 7. CDR3 region: CASSAGTGKEKLFF. Here the CDR3 DNA reads TGCGCCAGCAGCGCCGGGACAGGCAAGGAAAAACTGTTTTTT.

The chain carries TRBV23-1 and TRBJ1-2; no clear D. TRBV23-1 is placed among ORFs of uncertain function. V dropped 11 bases and J dropped 4 bases, with 26 bases sitting between them. This CDR3 region has 16 residues. The CDR3 nucleotides are TGCGCCCACCCGCCAGGATGGTTGGGTTTCAGCTATGGCTACACCTTC. Translating it yields CAHPPGWLGFSYGYTF.

The V call is TRBV7-9, the J call TRBJ1-4, with D tentatively TRBD1 (5 bases). CDR1 and CDR2 from the germline V gene are SEHNR and FQNEAQ (reference sequence). The CDR3 runs 16 residues. Between the trimmed V and J ends, which lost 5 bases and 3 bases, there was a span of 16 bases. For the CDR3, the DNA is TGTGCCAGCAGCCTGCCGGGGGTCGGAGCTAATGAAAAACTGTTTTTT. It translates to CASSLPGVGANEKLFF.

V usage is TRBV7-3 and J usage is TRBJ1-3, with D hard to call. Germline values: CDR1 SGHTA, CDR2 FQGTGA. This CDR3 spans 13 amino acids. With 3 bases removed from V and 0 bases from J, the gap between germline ends came to 3 bases. The CDR3 sequence: CASSLASGNTIYF. As DNA, the CDR3 is TGTGCCAGCAGCTTGGCCTCTGGAAACACCATATATTTT.

The gene calls are TRBV7-8 and TRBJ1-2; 8 bases match TRBD1. The CDR3 contains 17 residues. Germline CDR1 is SGHVS and CDR2 is FQNEAQ. The J segment lost 0 bases and the V segment lost 5 bases, leaving 11 bases of the junction unmatched. CDR3 DNA sequence: TGTGCCAGCAGCCGAATGGGACAGGCCCTGTCTAACTATGGCTACACCTTC. Encoded protein: CASSRMGQALSNYGYTF.

CDR3 sequence: CASSLQGDYGYTF. Here the CDR3 DNA reads TGTGCCAGCAGCTTACAGGGCGACTATGGCTACACCTTC. The V and J genes are TRBV2 and TRBJ1-2, with D possibly matching TRBD1 (6 bases). This CDR3 comprises 13 residues. Germline values: CDR1 SNHLY, CDR2 FYNNEI. Trimming stripped 6 bases from V and 3 bases from J, with 11 bases between.

The chain links TRBV4-1 to TRBJ2-7; TRBD1 matches at 8 bases. The CDR3 is 14 residues long. Germline-derived CDR1 and CDR2 are MGHRA and YSYEKL. The V gene end was trimmed by 1 base and the J gene end by 5 bases; junction bases not matched to a gene: 4. The CDR3 nucleotides are TGCGCCAGCAGCCAAGGACAGGGGTACCACGAGCAGTACTTC. Translation gives CASSQGQGYHEQYF.

This clone was detected a few times. The V gene is TRBV18, the J gene TRBJ1-1; TRBD1 might be the D (5 bases). This CDR3 is 17 amino acids long. V was pared by 1 base and J by 0 bases, with 15 bases between. Germline V gene sequence: CDR1 KGHSH, CDR2 LQKENI. As DNA, the CDR3 is TGTGCCAGCTCACCACATCGGTTGGGGGGAATGAACACTGAAGCTTTCTTT. This gives the protein CASSPHRLGGMNTEAFF.

This clone has just a few counts. The chain uses TRBV11-2 and TRBJ2-2; a weak D match, TRBD2 (6 bases). Trimming stripped 1 base from V and 7 bases from J, with 10 bases between. Germline CDR1 is SGHAT and CDR2 is FQNNGV. This CDR3 is 14 amino acids long. CDR3 in amino acids: CASSLVSGVGELFF. CDR3 DNA sequence: TGTGCCAGCAGCTTAGTTTCGGGAGTCGGGGAGCTGTTTTTT.

The V gene is TRBV19, the J gene TRBJ2-1; TRBD2 matches at 11 bases. Per germline, CDR1 LNHDA and CDR2 SQIVND (reference sequence). V gave up 2 bases and J gave up 4 bases; unmatched junction bases: 4. The CDR3 has 16 residues. This chain's CDR3 is CASSIRTSGLYNEQFF. The CDR3 DNA reads as TGTGCCAGTAGTATACGGACTAGCGGGTTGTACAATGAGCAGTTCTTC. The entire variable domain, with the rest obtained from reference TRBV19 and TRBJ2-1, is as follows: DGGITQSPKYLFRKEGQNVTLSCEQNLNHDAMYWYRQDPGQGLRLIYYSQIVNDFQKGDIAEGYSVSREKKESFPLTVTSAQKNPTAFYLCASSIRTSGLYNEQFFGPGTRLTVL.

By share of the sample, this clone is medium-sized. This rearrangement joins TRBV5-1 to TRBJ1-2; no definite D call. The CDR3 has 17 amino acids. Trimming removed 5 bases at V and 2 bases at J, with 22 bases between. The germline gives CDR1 SGHRS, CDR2 YFSETQ. The DNA for the CDR3 is TGCGCCAGCAGGGTGCTGACCTCCACTGTGGAGAACTATGGCTACACCTTC. Amino acid sequence: CASRVLTSTVENYGYTF.

The chain uses TRBV5-4 and TRBJ1-4; 7 bases are shared with TRBD1. This CDR3 is built from 14 residues. Trimming at V came to 4 bases and at J to 6 bases, leaving 6 bases not matched to a gene. Germline lookup yields CDR1 SGHNT and CDR2 YYREEE (reference sequence). CDR3 in amino acids: CASSKQGMDEKLFF. CDR3 DNA: TGTGCCAGCAGCAAACAGGGGATGGATGAAAAACTGTTTTTT. The full variable domain, with the rest looked up from reference TRBV5-4 and TRBJ1-4, is ETGVTQSPTHLIKTRGQQVTLRCSSQSGHNTVSWYQQALGQGPQFIFQYYREEENGRGNFPPRFSGLQFPNYSSELNVNALELDDSALYLCASSKQGMDEKLFFGSGTQLSVL.

This chain uses TRBV30 with TRBJ2-3; 12 bases fit TRBD2. The CDR3 loop spans 14 amino acids. V gave up 0 bases and J gave up 6 bases; unmatched junction bases: 1. The V gene's germline CDR1 is GTSNPN and CDR2 SVGIG (reference sequence). In DNA, the CDR3 is TGTGCCTGGAGTGTTGGACTAGCGGGGGATACGCAGTATTTT. Translated: CAWSVGLAGDTQYF.

The rearrangement joins TRBV30 to TRBJ1-1; TRBD1 agrees at 7 bases. V gave up 8 bases and J gave up 4 bases; unmatched junction bases: 7. The germline V gene has CDR1 GTSNPN and CDR2 SVGIG (reference sequence). CDR3 length equals 12 residues. The CDR3 is CAVTGRGTEAFF. CDR3 DNA: TGTGCCGTGACAGGGAGAGGCACTGAAGCTTTCTTT.

The V gene is TRBV9, the J gene TRBJ2-1; 11 nucleotides line up with TRBD1. Germline trimming cut 3 bases from V and 5 bases from J; bases unmatched to any gene: 10. Germline assignment: CDR1 SGDLS and CDR2 YYNGEE. The CDR3 is made up of 17 amino acids. CDR3 nucleotide sequence: TGTGCCAGCAGCGGATGGACAGGGGGCTTCCTAGACAATGAGCAGTTCTTC. This translates into CASSGWTGGFLDNEQFF.

The V gene is TRBV6-5, the J gene TRBJ2-3; D perhaps matches TRBD1 (5 bases). Germline-derived CDR1 and CDR2 are MNHEY and SVGAGI. Deletions cut 6 bases from V and 6 bases from J, with 13 bases between. The length of the CDR3 is 13 residues. The CDR3 loop reads CASSRVRADTQYF. For the CDR3, the DNA is TGTGCCAGCAGCAGGGTGAGAGCCGATACGCAGTATTTT.

This clone has only one observation. The chain uses TRBV7-9 and TRBJ2-7, with 8 bases lining up with TRBD1. The trim removed 1 base at V and 6 bases at J, leaving 5 bases unmatched. Germline-derived CDR1 and CDR2 are SEHNR and FQNEAQ (reference sequence). The CDR3 extends over 14 amino acids. For the CDR3, the DNA is TGTGCCAGCAGCTTAGGGGCAGGGGGCGGCGAGCAGTACTTC. Protein: CASSLGAGGGEQYF. The variable domain in full, with the rest retrieved from reference TRBV7-9 and TRBJ2-7, is DTGVSQNPRHKITKRGQNVTFRCDPISEHNRLYWYRQTLGQGPEFLTYFQNEAQLEKSRLLSDRFSAERPKGSFSTLEIQRTEQGDSAMYLCASSLGAGGGEQYFGPGTRLTVT.

This chain uses TRBV6-5 with TRBJ1-3; unclear D gene. This CDR3 is built from 16 residues. With 0 bases removed from V and 2 bases from J, the gap between germline ends came to 11 bases. Germline V gene lookup returns CDR1 MNHEY and CDR2 SVGAGI. CDR3 bases: TGTGCCAGCAGTTACTCCCGGGAGGTAGCTGGAAACACCATATATTTT. It yields the protein CASSYSREVAGNTIYF.

This clone was found a few times. This chain joins TRBV27 and TRBJ2-3; tentatively, D is TRBD1 (5 bases). V lost 6 bases, J lost 5 bases, and 27 bases lay in between. The CDR3 spans 18 residues. CDR1 and CDR2 from the germline V gene are MNHEY and SMNVEV (reference sequence). The CDR3 region has the DNA TGTGCCAGCAGGTTCTACTCCCCAGTGGGGCAGCCGGGAGATACGCAGTATTTT. As protein: CASRFYSPVGQPGDTQYF.

The chain uses TRBV5-1 and TRBJ1-1, with D tentatively TRBD1 (6 bases). Germline-derived CDR1 and CDR2 are SGHRS and YFSETQ. Between the trimmed V and J ends, which lost 0 bases and 4 bases, there was a span of 16 bases. CDR3 size: 16 residues. The CDR3 here is CASSLAYRGGFTEAFF. CDR3 in DNA: TGCGCCAGCAGCTTGGCCTATCGGGGGGGCTTCACTGAAGCTTTCTTT.

Only a few counts were recorded for this clone. The chain employs TRBV20-1 and TRBJ1-2, with TRBD1 matching over 7 bases. CDR3 length equals 11 residues. CDR1 is DFQATT and CDR2 is SNEGSKA in the germline V gene (reference sequence). Germline trimming cut 3 bases from V and 12 bases from J; bases unmatched to any gene: 7. The CDR3: CSARTNRGDTF. CDR3 bases: TGCAGTGCTAGGACGAACAGGGGCGACACCTTC.

The rearrangement links TRBV28 to TRBJ1-2; 9 bases line up with TRBD1. Germline lookup yields CDR1 MDHEN and CDR2 SYDVKM. The V gene end was trimmed by 3 bases and the J gene end by 3 bases; junction bases not matched to a gene: 11. This CDR3 region has 17 residues. The CDR3 spells CASSFVSGTGRHYGYTF. The CDR3 nucleotides read TGTGCCAGCAGTTTTGTTTCTGGGACAGGGCGTCACTATGGCTACACCTTC.

This chain links TRBV30 with TRBJ1-6; the D gene is possibly TRBD1 (6 bases). V gave up 0 bases and J gave up 7 bases, with 13 bases separating them. CDR1 is GTSNPN and CDR2 is SVGIG in the germline V gene (reference sequence). This CDR3 comprises 15 residues. The chain's CDR3 is CAWSVGRGLNSPLHF. The CDR3 bases are TGTGCCTGGAGTGTCGGCAGGGGCCTCAATTCACCCCTCCACTTT.

Worth noting for this clone: The same CDR3 also results from other DNA sequences found in this sample. V and J are TRBV19 and TRBJ1-5; 8 bases align to TRBD1. J lost 6 bases, V lost 7 bases, and 5 bases had no gene match. Germline CDR1 is LNHDA and CDR2 is SQIVND (reference sequence). The CDR3 sequence is 13 residues long. The CDR3 bases are TGTGCCAGTACCCCGGACAGGGTTCAGCCCCAGCATTTT. Translation gives CASTPDRVQPQHF.

This clone was seen a handful of times. The chain has TRBV3-1 (or the pseudogene TRBV3-2) and TRBJ2-7, with TRBD1 identical over 7 bases. Per the germline V gene, CDR1 is LGHDT and CDR2 is YNNKEL (reference sequence). This CDR3 has 14 amino acids. Germline trimming cut 3 bases from V and 3 bases from J; bases unmatched to any gene: 5. CDR3 in amino acids: CASSQGQLNYEQYF. Here the CDR3 DNA reads TGTGCCAGCAGCCAGGGACAGCTCAACTACGAGCAGTACTTC.

CDR3 nucleotides: TGTGCCAGCAGTGAAGTGGGACAACCCTACAATGAGCAGTTCTTC. Protein product: CASSEVGQPYNEQFF. The V call is TRBV2, the J call TRBJ2-1, with a tentative D call TRBD1 (6 bases). Per germline, CDR1 SNHLY and CDR2 FYNNEI. This CDR3 is built from 15 residues. The ends were cut back, 1 base at V and 2 bases at J, with 9 bases in the middle.